A selection of T cell receptor beta chains follows, all from one sample in a study of blood T cell repertoires in COVID-19. Method: immunoSEQ multiplex PCR; TCRdb's copy keeps in-frame clones and lacks some. This sample has approximately 66,000 clones, with more than 60% found just once. Sequences were obtained from peripheral blood. These receptors all come from a man aged 60-69 years with acute or convalescent COVID-19. CDR3s include the opening cysteine and the closing phenylalanine or tryptophan. A D gene is named only where the DNA matches it firmly. A clone size is listed for some rows: how often the clone was seen (once, few, many), or a class if it is expanded.

NA	NA	TRBV10-3	TRBJ2-2	CAIGRGSGDNSGELFF	TGTGCCATCGGGAGAGGGTCAGGGGATAACTCCGGGGAGCTGTTTTTT
TRBD2	few	TRBV7-2	TRBJ2-4	CASSLGPRGNIQYF	TGTGCCAGCAGCTTAGGCCCGCGGGGGAACATTCAGTACTTC
NA	NA	TRBV28	TRBJ2-7	CASSPLSRRYYEQYF	TGTGCCAGCAGCCCCCTGTCCCGGAGATACTACGAGCAGTACTTC
NA	NA	TRBV12-3/TRBV12-4	TRBJ2-2	CASSNRATGELFF	TGTGCCAGCAGTAACAGGGCCACCGGGGAGCTGTTTTTT
NA	few	TRBV10-1	TRBJ2-2	CASSESQEGGELFF	TGCGCCAGCAGTGAGTCGCAAGAGGGCGGGGAGCTGTTTTTT
NA	NA	TRBV7-9	TRBJ1-2	CASSSAQVFGYGYTF	TGTGCCAGCAGCTCAGCTCAGGTCTTTGGCTATGGCTACACCTTC
NA	NA	TRBV19	TRBJ1-1	CASSGGFGGLNTEAFF	TGTGCCAGTAGTGGGGGGTTTGGGGGACTTAACACTGAAGCTTTCTTT
TRBD2	NA	TRBV7-6	TRBJ2-3	CASSLGLAGGQDTQYF	TGTGCCAGCAGCTTGGGACTAGCGGGGGGGCAGGATACGCAGTATTTT
TRBD2	NA	TRBV11-2	TRBJ2-5	CASSPRAGRETQYF	TGTGCCAGCAGCCCCAGAGCGGGACGAGAGACCCAGTACTTC
TRBD1	few	TRBV19	TRBJ1-4	CASSIGQGGKLFF	TGTGCCAGTAGTATAGGGCAGGGGGGAAAACTGTTTTTT
TRBD1	NA	TRBV7-3	TRBJ2-1	CASSPRQGAGVNEQFF	TGTGCCAGCAGCCCGCGACAGGGGGCTGGGGTCAATGAGCAGTTCTTC
NA	NA	TRBV28	TRBJ2-3	CASSSPGVPDTQYF	TGTGCCAGCAGTAGCCCGGGAGTGCCAGATACGCAGTATTTT
NA	NA	TRBV10-3	TRBJ2-5	CAISESRGLETQYF	TGTGCCATCAGTGAGTCTCGGGGTTTGGAGACCCAGTACTTC
NA	NA	TRBV5-1	TRBJ1-1	CASLWALNTEAFF	TGCGCCAGCCTCTGGGCTTTGAACACTGAAGCTTTCTTT
NA	NA	TRBV5-6	TRBJ1-2	CASSPGLGNYGYTF	TGTGCCAGCAGCCCAGGTCTCGGTAACTATGGCTACACCTTC
TRBD1	NA	TRBV6-6	TRBJ1-5	CASRPGGSNQPQHF	TGTGCCAGCAGACCAGGGGGGAGCAATCAGCCCCAGCATTTT
TRBD1	NA	TRBV12-5	TRBJ2-7	CASGRPGQGSYEQYF	TGTGCTAGTGGGAGACCGGGACAGGGCTCCTACGAGCAGTACTTC
NA	NA	TRBV5-1	TRBJ1-6	CASSLWTARDNSPLHF	TGCGCCAGCAGCTTGTGGACAGCTCGGGATAATTCACCCCTCCACTTT
TRBD2	NA	TRBV6-6	TRBJ2-3	CASSRNSGGVTDTQYF	TGTGCCAGCAGTCGAAATAGCGGGGGCGTTACAGATACGCAGTATTTT
NA	NA	TRBV5-1	TRBJ2-5	CASSLGTGNRQETQYF	TGCGCCAGCAGCTTGGGTACAGGGAATCGGCAAGAGACCCAGTACTTC
TRBD1	NA	TRBV2	TRBJ2-7	CASIPYYRGDEQYF	TGTGCCAGCATTCCCTACTACAGGGGGGACGAGCAGTACTTC
NA	many	TRBV9	TRBJ2-1	CASSPGVYVYNEQFF	TGTGCCAGCAGCCCCGGGGTTTACGTCTACAATGAGCAGTTCTTC
TRBD1	NA	TRBV3-1/TRBV3-2	TRBJ1-3	CASSQRLQGARSRNTIYF	TGTGCCAGCAGCCAACGTCTACAGGGGGCGAGGAGTCGAAACACCATATATTTT